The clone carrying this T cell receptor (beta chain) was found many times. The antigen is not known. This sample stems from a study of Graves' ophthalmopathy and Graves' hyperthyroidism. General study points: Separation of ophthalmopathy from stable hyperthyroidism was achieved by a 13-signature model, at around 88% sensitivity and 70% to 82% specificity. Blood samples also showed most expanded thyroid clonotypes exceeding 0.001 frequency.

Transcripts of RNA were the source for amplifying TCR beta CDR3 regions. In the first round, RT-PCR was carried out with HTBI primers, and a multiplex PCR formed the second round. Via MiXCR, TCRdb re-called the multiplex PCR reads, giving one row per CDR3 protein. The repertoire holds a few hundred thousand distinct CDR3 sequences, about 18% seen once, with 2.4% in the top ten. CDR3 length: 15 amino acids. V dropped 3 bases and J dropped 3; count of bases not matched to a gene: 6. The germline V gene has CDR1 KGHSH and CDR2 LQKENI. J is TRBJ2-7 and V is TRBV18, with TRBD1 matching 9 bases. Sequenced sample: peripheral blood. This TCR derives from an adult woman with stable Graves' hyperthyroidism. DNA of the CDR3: TGTGCCAGCTCACCTTCCCGGGACAGGGTCTACGAGCAGTACTTC. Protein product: CASSPSRDRVYEQYF. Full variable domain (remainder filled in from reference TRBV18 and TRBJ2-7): NAGVMQNPRHLVRRRGQEARLRCSPMKGHSHVYWYRQLPEEGLKFMVYLQKENIIDESGMPKERFSAEFPKEGPSILRIQQVVRGDSAAYFCASSPSRDRVYEQYFGPGTRLTVT.